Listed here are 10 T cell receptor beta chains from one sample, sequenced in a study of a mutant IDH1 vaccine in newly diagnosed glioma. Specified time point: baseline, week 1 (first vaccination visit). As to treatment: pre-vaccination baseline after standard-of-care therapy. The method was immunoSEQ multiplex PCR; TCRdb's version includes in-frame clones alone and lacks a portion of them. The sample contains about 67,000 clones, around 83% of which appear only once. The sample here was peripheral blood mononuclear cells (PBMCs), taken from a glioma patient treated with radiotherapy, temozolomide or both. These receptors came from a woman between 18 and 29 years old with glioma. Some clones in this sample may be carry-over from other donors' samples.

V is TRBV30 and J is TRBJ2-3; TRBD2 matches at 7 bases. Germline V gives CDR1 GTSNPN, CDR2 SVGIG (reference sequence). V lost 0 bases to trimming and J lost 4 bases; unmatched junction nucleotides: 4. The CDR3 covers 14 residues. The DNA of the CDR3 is TGTGCCTGGAGTGTTGGACTAGGGGCAGATACGCAGTATTTT. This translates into CAWSVGLGADTQYF.

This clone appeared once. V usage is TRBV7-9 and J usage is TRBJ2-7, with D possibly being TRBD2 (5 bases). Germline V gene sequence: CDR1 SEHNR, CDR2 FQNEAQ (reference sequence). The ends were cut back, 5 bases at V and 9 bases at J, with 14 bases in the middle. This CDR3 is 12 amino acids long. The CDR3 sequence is CASSTDSLRQYF. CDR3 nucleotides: TGTGCCAGCAGCACGGACTCGTTAAGGCAGTACTTC.

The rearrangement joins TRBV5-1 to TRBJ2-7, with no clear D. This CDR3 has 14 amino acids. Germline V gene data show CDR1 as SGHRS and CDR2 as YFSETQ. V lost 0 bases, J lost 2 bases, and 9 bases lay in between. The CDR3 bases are TGCGCCAGCAGCTTGGACCAGGCGCCCTACGAGCAGTACTTC. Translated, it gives CASSLDQAPYEQYF.

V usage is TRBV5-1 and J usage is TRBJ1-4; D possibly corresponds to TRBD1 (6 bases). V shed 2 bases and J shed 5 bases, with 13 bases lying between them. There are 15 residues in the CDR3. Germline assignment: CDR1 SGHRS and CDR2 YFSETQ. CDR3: CASSFATGSNEKLFF. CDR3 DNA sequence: TGCGCCAGCAGCTTCGCAACAGGGTCAAATGAAAAACTGTTTTTT. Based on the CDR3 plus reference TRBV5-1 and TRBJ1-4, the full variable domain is KAGVTQTPRYLIKTRGQQVTLSCSPISGHRSVSWYQQTPGQGLQFLFEYFSETQRNKGNFPGRFSGRQFSNSRSEMNVSTLELGDSALYLCASSFATGSNEKLFFGSGTQLSVL.

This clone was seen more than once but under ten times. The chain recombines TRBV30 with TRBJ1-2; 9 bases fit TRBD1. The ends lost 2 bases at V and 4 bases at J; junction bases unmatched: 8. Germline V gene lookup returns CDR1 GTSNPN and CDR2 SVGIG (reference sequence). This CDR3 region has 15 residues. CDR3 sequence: CAWSTRQGVIYGYTF. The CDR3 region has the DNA TGTGCCTGGAGTACCAGACAGGGGGTGATCTATGGCTACACCTTC.

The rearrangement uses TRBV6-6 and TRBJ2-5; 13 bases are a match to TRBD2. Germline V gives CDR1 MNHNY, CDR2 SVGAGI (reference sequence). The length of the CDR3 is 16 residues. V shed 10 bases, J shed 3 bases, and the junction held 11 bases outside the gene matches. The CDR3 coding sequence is TGTGCCACTTGCGGGACCGGGACTAGCGGGGAAGAGACCCAGTACTTC. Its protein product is CATCGTGTSGEETQYF.

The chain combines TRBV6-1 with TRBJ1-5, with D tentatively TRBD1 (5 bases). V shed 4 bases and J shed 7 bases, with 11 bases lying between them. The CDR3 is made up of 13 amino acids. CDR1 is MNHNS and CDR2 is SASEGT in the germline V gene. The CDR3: CASSAPGAQPQHF. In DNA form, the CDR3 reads TGTGCCAGCAGTGCACCTGGGGCACAGCCCCAGCATTTT.

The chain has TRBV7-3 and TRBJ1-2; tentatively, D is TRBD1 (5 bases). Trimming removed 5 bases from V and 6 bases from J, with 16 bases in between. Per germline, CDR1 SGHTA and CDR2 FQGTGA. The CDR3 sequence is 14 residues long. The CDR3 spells CASSLLHSGNGYTF. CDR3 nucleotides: TGTGCCAGCAGCCTTTTACATTCAGGGAATGGCTACACCTTC.

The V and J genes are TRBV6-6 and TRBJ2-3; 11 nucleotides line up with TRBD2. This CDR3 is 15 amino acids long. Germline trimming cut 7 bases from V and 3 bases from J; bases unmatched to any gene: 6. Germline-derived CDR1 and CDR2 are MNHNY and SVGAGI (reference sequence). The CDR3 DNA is TGTGCCAGCACCAAGACTAGCGGGACTACAGATACGCAGTATTTT. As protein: CASTKTSGTTDTQYF.

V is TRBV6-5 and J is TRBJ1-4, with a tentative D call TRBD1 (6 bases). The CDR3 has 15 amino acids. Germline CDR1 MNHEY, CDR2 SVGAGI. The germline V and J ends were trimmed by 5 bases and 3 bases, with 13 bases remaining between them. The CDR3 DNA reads TGTGCCAGCAGTGCTGGGGGGGCTTCTAATGAAAAACTGTTTTTT. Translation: CASSAGGASNEKLFF.